This record covers a single TCR beta chain. CDR1 is GTSNPN, CDR2 SVGIG, per germline (reference sequence). The ends lost 3 bases at V and 3 bases at J; junction bases unmatched: 8. CDR3 length: 15 amino acids. The data were obtained in a study of blood T cell repertoires in COVID-19. About the study: Acute and convalescent COVID-19 specimens originated in the United States, Italy and Spain. PBMCs, B-cell-depleted T cells, or T cells provided the cDNA or gDNA that made up the material.

As processed by the authors: The authors estimated nucleated cell counts from reference gene primer amplification. Sequencing used immunoSEQ multiplex PCR; TCRdb keeps in-frame clones, though not all of them. The DNA gave D and trimming, while V, J and clone size come from that table. The sample lists about 360,000 clones, more than 75% occurring once. The source of this sequence is a human donor with acute or convalescent COVID-19. The donor label of this sample is uncertain. The gene calls are TRBV30 and TRBJ2-1, with TRBD1 matching over 7 bases. The sample consisted of peripheral blood. The CDR3 nucleotides are TGTGCCTGGAGAGTAGGGGGACAGAACTACAATGAGCAGTTCTTC. Its protein product is CAWRVGGQNYNEQFF.